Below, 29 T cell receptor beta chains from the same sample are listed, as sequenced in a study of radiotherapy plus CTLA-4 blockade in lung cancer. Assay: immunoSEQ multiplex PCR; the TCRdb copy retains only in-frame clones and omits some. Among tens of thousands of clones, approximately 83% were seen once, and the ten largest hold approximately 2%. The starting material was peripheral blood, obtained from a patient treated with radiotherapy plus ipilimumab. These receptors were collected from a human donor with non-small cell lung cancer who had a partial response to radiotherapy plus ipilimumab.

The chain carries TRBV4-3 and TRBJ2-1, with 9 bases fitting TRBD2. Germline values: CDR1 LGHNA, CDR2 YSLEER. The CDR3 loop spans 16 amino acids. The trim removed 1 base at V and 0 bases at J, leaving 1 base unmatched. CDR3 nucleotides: TGCGCCAGCAGCCAAGTTAGCGGGAGCTCCTACAATGAGCAGTTCTTC. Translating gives CASSQVSGSSYNEQFF.

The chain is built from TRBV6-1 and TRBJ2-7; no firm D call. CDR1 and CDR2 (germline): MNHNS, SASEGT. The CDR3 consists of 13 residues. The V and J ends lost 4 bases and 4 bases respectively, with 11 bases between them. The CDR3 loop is CASSVRGGYEQYF. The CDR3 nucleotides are TGTGCCAGCAGTGTTCGAGGTGGATACGAGCAGTACTTC.

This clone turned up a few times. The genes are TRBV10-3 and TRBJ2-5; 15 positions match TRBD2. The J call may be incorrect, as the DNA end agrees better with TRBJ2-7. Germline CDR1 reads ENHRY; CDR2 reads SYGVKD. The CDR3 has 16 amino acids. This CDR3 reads CATTGTSGRTGREQYF. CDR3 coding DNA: TGTGCCACCACCGGGACTAGCGGGAGGACCGGCCGCGAGCAGTACTTC.

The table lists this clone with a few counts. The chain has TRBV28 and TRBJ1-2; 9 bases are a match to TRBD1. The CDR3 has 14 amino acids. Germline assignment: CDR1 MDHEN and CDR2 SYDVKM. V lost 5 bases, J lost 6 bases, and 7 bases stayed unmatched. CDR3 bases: TGTGCCAGCAGTATGGGACAGGGATACGATGGCTACACCTTC. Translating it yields CASSMGQGYDGYTF.

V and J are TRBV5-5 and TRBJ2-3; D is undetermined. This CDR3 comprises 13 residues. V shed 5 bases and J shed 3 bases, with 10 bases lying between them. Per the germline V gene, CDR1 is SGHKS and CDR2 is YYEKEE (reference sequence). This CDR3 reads CASSSGWTDTQYF. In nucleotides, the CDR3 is TGTGCCAGCAGTTCCGGGTGGACAGATACGCAGTATTTT.

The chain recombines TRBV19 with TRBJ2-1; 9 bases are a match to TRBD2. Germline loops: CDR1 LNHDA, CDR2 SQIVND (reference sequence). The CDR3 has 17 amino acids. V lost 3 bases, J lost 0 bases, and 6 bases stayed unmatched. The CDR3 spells CASSMERLAASYNEQFF. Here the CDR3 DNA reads TGTGCCAGTAGTATGGAGCGACTAGCGGCCTCCTACAATGAGCAGTTCTTC. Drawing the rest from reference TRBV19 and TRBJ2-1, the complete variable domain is DGGITQSPKYLFRKEGQNVTLSCEQNLNHDAMYWYRQDPGQGLRLIYYSQIVNDFQKGDIAEGYSVSREKKESFPLTVTSAQKNPTAFYLCASSMERLAASYNEQFFGPGTRLTVL.

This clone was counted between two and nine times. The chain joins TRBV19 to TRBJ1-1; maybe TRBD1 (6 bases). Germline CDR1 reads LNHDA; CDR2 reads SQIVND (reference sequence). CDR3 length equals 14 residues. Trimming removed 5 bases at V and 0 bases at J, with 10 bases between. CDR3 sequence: CASSVDRLNTEAFF. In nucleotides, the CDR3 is TGTGCCAGTAGTGTCGACAGGTTGAACACTGAAGCTTTCTTT.

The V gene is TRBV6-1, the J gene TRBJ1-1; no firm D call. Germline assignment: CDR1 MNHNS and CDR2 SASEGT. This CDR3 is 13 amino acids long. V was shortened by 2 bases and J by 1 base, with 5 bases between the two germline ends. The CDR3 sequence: CASSETGNTEAFF. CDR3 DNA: TGTGCCAGCAGTGAAACGGGGAACACTGAAGCTTTCTTT.

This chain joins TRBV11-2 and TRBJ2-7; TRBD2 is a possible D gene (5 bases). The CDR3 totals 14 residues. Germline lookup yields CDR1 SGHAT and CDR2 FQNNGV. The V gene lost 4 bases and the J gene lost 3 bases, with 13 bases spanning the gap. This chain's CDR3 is CASSSSPSNYEQYV. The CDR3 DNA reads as TGTGCCAGCAGCTCTAGCCCTAGCAACTACGAGCAGTACGTC.

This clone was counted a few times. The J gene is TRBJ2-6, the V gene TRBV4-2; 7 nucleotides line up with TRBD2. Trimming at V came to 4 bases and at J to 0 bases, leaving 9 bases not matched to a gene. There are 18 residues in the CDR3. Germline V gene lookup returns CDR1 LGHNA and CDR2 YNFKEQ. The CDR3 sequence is CASSRSAGSSSGANVLTF. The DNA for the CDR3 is TGTGCCAGCAGCCGATCAGCGGGGTCCTCCTCTGGGGCCAACGTCCTGACTTTC.

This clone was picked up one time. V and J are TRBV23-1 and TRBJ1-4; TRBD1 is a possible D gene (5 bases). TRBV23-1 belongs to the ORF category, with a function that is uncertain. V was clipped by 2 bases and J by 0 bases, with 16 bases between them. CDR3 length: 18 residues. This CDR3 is CASSQHRLHRTTNEKLFF. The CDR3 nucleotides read TGCGCCAGCAGTCAACACCGCCTTCACAGGACAACTAATGAAAAACTGTTTTTT.

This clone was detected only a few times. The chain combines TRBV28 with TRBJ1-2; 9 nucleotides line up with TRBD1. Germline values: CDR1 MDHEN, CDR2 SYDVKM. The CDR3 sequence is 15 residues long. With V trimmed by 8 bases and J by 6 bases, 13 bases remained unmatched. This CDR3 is CASGETGTGLDGYTF. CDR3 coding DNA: TGTGCCAGCGGGGAGACCGGGACAGGGTTAGATGGCTACACCTTC.

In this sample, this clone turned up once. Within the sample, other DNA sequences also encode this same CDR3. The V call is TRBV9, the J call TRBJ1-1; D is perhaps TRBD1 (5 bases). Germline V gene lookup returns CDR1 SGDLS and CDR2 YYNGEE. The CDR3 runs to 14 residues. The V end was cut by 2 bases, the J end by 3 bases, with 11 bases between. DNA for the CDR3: TGTGCCAGCAGCGTGGGTGGGGGGGACACTGAAGCTTTCTTT. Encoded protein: CASSVGGGDTEAFF. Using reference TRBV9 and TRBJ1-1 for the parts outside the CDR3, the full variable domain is DSGVTQTPKHLITATGQRVTLRCSPRSGDLSVYWYQQSLDQGLQFLIQYYNGEERAKGNILERFSAQQFPDLHSELNLSSLELGDSALYFCASSVGGGDTEAFFGQGTRLTVV.

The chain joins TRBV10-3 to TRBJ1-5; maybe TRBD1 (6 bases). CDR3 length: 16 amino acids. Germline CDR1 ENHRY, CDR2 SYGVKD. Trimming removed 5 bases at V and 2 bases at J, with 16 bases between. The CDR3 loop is CAISHDRTSGNQPQHF. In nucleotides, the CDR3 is TGTGCCATCAGTCACGACAGGACGAGCGGCAATCAGCCCCAGCATTTT.

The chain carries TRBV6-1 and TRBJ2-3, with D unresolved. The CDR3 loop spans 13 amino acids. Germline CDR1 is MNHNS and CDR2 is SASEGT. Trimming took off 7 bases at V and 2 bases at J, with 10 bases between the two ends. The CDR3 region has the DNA TGTGCCAGCACCCTGAGCTCCACAGATACGCAGTATTTT. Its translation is CASTLSSTDTQYF.

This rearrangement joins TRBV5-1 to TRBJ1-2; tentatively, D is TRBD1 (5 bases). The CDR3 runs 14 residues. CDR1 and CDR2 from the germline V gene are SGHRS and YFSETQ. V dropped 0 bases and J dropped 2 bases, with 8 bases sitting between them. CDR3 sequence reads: CASSLGQLNYGYTF. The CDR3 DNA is TGCGCCAGCAGCTTGGGACAGTTAAACTATGGCTACACCTTC.

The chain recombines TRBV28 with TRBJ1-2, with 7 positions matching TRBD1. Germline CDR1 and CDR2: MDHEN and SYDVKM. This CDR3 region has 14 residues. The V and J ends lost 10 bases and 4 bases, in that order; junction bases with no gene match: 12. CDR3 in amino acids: CATRRGQDFYGYTF. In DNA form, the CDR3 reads TGTGCCACCAGAAGAGGACAGGACTTCTATGGCTACACCTTC.

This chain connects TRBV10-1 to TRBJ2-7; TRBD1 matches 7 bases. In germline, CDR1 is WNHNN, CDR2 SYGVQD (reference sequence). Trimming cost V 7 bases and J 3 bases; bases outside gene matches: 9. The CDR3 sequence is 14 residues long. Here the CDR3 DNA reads TGCGCCAGCAACGAGGTCACAGGGGTCTACGAGCAGTACGTC. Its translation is CASNEVTGVYEQYV.

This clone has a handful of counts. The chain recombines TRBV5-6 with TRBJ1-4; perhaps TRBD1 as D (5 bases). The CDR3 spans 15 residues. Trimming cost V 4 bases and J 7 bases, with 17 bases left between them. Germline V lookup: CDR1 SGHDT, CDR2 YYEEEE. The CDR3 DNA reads TGTGCCAGCAGCCTTAACGCAGACAGAGTTGAAAAACTGTTTTTT. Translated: CASSLNADRVEKLFF.

CDR3 DNA: TGTGCCAGCAGTTTCTTTAATTCACCCCTCCACTTT. Protein sequence: CASSFFNSPLHF. This chain connects TRBV27 to TRBJ1-6; D unclear. V lost 3 bases and J 6 bases, leaving 3 bases between the germline ends. Looked up from germline, CDR1 is MNHEY and CDR2 is SMNVEV (reference sequence). This CDR3 comprises 12 residues.

The CDR3 loop reads CAVEREGTDTQYF. CDR3 sequence (DNA): TGTGCCGTGGAGCGGGAGGGCACAGATACGCAGTATTTT. This chain joins TRBV19 and TRBJ2-3; 9 bases fit TRBD2. The CDR3 extends over 13 amino acids. The V gene end was trimmed by 11 bases and the J gene end by 1 base; junction bases not matched to a gene: 4. Germline CDR1 is LNHDA and CDR2 is SQIVND (reference sequence).

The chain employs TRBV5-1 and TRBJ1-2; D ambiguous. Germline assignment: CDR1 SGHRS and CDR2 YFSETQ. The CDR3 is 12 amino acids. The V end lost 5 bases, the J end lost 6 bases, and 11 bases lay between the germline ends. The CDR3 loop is CASREGSDGYTF. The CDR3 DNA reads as TGCGCCAGCAGGGAGGGCTCGGATGGCTACACCTTC.

CDR3 sequence: CASSYWERKETQYF. Written as DNA, the CDR3 is TGTGCCAGCAGCTACTGGGAGCGGAAAGAGACCCAGTACTTC. The chain combines TRBV28 with TRBJ2-5, with D possibly TRBD2 on 5 matching bases. V lost 6 bases and J 3 bases, leaving 14 bases between the germline ends. Germline-derived CDR1 and CDR2 are MDHEN and SYDVKM. The CDR3 is 14 amino acids.

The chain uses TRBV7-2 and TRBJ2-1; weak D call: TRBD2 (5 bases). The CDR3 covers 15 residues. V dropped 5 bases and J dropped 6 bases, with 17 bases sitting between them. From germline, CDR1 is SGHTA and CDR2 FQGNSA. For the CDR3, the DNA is TGTGCCAGCAGCCCACGGGGTTGGGCTTCCAATGAGCAGTTCTTC. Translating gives CASSPRGWASNEQFF.

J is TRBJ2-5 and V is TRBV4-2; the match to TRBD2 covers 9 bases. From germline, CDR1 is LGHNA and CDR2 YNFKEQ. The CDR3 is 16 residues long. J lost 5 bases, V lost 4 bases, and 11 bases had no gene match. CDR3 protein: CASSRVPGLASETQYF. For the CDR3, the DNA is TGTGCCAGCAGCCGAGTACCGGGACTAGCCTCGGAGACCCAGTACTTC.

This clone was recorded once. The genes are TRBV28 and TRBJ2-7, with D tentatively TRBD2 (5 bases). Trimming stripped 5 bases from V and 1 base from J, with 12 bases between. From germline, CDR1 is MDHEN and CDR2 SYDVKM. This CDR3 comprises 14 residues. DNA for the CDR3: TGTGCCAGCAGTCCCAGCCAGCGGTCCTACGAGCAGTACTTC. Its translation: CASSPSQRSYEQYF.

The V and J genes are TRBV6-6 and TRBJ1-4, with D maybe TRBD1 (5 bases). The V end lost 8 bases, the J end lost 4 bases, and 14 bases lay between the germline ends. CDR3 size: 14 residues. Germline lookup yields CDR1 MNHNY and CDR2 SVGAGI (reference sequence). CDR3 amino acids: CASCRQIDNEKLFF. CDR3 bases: TGTGCCAGCTGCAGACAGATTGATAATGAAAAACTGTTTTTT.

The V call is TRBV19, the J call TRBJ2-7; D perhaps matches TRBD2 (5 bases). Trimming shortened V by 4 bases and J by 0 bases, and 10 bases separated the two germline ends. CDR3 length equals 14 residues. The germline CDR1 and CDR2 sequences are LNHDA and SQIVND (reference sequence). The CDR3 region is CASSKSGNSYEQYF. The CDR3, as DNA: TGTGCCAGTAGTAAGAGCGGCAACTCCTACGAGCAGTACTTC.

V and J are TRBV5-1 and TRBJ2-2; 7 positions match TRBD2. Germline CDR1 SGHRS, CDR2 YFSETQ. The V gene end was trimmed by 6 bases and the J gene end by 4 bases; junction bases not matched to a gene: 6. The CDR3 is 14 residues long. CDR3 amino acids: CASMAGDSTGELFF. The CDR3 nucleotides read TGCGCCAGCATGGCGGGAGATAGCACCGGGGAGCTGTTTTTT.